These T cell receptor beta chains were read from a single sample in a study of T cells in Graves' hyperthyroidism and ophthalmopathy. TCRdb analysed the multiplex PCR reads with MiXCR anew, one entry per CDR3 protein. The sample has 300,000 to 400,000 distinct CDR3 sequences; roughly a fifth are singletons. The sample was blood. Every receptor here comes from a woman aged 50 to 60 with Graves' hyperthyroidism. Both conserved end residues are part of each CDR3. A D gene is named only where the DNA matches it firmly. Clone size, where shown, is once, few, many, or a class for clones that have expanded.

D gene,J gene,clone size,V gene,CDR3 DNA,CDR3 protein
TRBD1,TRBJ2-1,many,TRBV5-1,TGCGCCAGCAGCTCGGGACAGCCCTCCTACAATGAGCAGTTCTTC,CASSSGQPSYNEQFF
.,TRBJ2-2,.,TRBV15,TGTGCCACCAGCAGAGGGAGGGTTACCGGGGAGCTGTTTTTT,CATSRGRVTGELFF
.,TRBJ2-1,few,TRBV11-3,TGTGCCAGCAGCCAGGGGGCTAGCGGGTATTACAATGAGCAGTTCTTC,CASSQGASGYYNEQFF
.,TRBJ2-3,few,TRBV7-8,TGTGCCAGCACGGGGAAGGATACGCAGTATTTT,CASTGKDTQYF
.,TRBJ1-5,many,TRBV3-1,TGTGCCAGCACGACAGGACTCAATCAGCCCCAGCATTTT,CASTTGLNQPQHF
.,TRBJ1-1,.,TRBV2,TGTGCCAGCAGTCCCGTGGGTCCGAACACTGAAGCTTTCTTT,CASSPVGPNTEAFF
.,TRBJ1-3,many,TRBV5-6,TGTGCCAGCAGACAGGACAGTGGAAACACCATATATTTT,CASRQDSGNTIYF
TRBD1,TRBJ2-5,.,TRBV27,TGTGCCAGCAGTTTGGGACAGGGGTACCAAGAGACCCAGTACTTC,CASSLGQGYQETQYF
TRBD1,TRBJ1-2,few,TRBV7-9,TGTGCCAGCAGCGCTAACTTACAGGGGAGTAACTATGGCTACACCTTC,CASSANLQGSNYGYTF
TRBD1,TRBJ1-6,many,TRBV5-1,TGCGCCAGCAGCTTTGGACAGGGCTTCTCCTATAATTCACCCCTCCACTTT,CASSFGQGFSYNSPLHF
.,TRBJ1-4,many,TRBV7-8,TGTGCCAGCAGTTCCTGGACTGTGAGTGGTAAACTGTTTTTT,CASSSWTVSGKLFF
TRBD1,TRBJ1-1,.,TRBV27,TGTGCCAGCAGCCCCAGGGGGGTCACTGAAGCTTTCTTT,CASSPRGVTEAFF
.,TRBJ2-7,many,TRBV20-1,TGCAGTGCTATAGCGTTAGGATCCTACGAGCAGTACTTC,CSAIALGSYEQYF
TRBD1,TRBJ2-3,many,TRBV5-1,TGCGCCAGCAGACAGGGACAGGGGGCGCAGCGAACCACAGATACGCAGTATTTT,CASRQGQGAQRTTDTQYF
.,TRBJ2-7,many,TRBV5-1,TGCGCCAGCAGCGAAGACCCCGTCGGCACCCTCTACGAGCAGTACTTC,CASSEDPVGTLYEQYF
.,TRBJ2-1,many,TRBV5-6,TGTGCCAGCAGCTTGTGGCTTCTAGCAGTTTCCAATGAGCAGTTCTTC,CASSLWLLAVSNEQFF
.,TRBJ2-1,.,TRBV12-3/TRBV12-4,TGTGCCAGCAGTTTAGGAGGGGGGCTCTCCTACAATGAGCAGTTCTTC,CASSLGGGLSYNEQFF
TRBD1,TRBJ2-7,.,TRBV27,TGTGCCAGCAGTTTTAGAGGACAGGGGGCCTACGAGCAGTACTTC,CASSFRGQGAYEQYF
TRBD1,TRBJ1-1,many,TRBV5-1,TGCGCCAGCAGCCCAGGGACAGGGGTTGAAGCTTTCTTT,CASSPGTGVEAFF
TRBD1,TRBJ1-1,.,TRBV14,TGTGCCAGCAGGCGACAGGGCGTAACTGAAGCTTTCTTT,CASRRQGVTEAFF
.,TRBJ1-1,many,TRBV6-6,TGTGCCAGCAGTTACCTTGCTGAAGCTTTCTTT,CASSYLAEAFF
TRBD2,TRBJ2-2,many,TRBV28,TGTGCCAGCAGCAAGACTAGCGCGAAAGACGGGGAGCTGTTTTTT,CASSKTSAKDGELFF
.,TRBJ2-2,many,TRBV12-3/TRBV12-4,TGTGCCAGCAGTTTACCGGCCAGGACCGGGGAGCTGTTTTTT,CASSLPARTGELFF
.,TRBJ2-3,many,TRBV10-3,TGTGCCATCACTGAGGGTCTTGCCACAGATACGCAGTATTTT,CAITEGLATDTQYF
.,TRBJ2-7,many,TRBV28,TGTGCCAGCACCCCGGGTGCACCATCCACCGAGCAGTACTTC,CASTPGAPSTEQYF
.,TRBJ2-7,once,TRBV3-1,TGTGCCAGCAGCCGTCTGCCCGCAAGTAACTACGAGCAGTACTTC,CASSRLPASNYEQYF
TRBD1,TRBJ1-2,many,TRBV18,TGTGCCAGCTCACCGAGGGCAGGGGGCTCGACTAACTATGGCTACACCTTC,CASSPRAGGSTNYGYTF
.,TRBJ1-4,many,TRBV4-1,TGCGCCAGCAGCCCCGGTTCCGGTAATGAAAAACTGTTTTTT,CASSPGSGNEKLFF
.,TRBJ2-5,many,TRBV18,TGTGCCAGCTCACCACGGCCAAATCAAGAGACCCAGTACTTC,CASSPRPNQETQYF
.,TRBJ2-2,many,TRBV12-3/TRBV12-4,TGTGCCAGCAGTTTACCAGGAAGGACCACCGGGACCTACACCGGGGAGCTGTTTTTT,CASSLPGRTTGTYTGELFF
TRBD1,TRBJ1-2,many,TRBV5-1,TGCGCCAGCAGCAAGGGGACAGGGGTAGATGGCTACACCTTC,CASSKGTGVDGYTF
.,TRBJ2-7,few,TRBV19,TGTGCCAGTAGTATTTCACTGGCGGGGTTTAAAGACGAGCAGTACTTC,CASSISLAGFKDEQYF
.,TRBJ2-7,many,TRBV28,TGTGCCAGCAGTTTACCACAGGGCCCCCCACTTTACGAGCAGTACTTC,CASSLPQGPPLYEQYF
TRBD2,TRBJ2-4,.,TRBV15,TGTGCCACCAGCCTGACTAGCGGGGGGGCTTTCGACATTCAGTACTTC,CATSLTSGGAFDIQYF
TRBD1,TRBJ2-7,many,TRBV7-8,TGTGCCAGCAAAACCCGCCGGGACAGGGGGAACTACGAGCAGTACTTC,CASKTRRDRGNYEQYF
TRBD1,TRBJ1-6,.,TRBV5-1,TGCGCCAGCAGCTTGGGGGCTGGACAGGGAGGTGGTTCACCCCTCCACTTT,CASSLGAGQGGGSPLHF
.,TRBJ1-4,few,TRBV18,TGTGCCAGCTCACCGGACAGCCTTAATGAAAAACTGTTTTTT,CASSPDSLNEKLFF
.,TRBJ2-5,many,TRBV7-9,TGTGCCAGCAGCTCGCGGATAGGGAACCAAGAGACCCAGTACTTC,CASSSRIGNQETQYF
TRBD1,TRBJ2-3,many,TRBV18,TGTGCCAGCTCACCTAGGACAGGGGATACGCAGTATTTT,CASSPRTGDTQYF
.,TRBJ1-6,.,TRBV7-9,TGTGCCAGCAACAATGGAAATTCACCCCTCCACTTT,CASNNGNSPLHF
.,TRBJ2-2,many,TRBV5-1,TGCGCCAGCAGCTCGAGATCGAACACCGGGGAGCTGTTTTTT,CASSSRSNTGELFF
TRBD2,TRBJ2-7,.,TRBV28,TGTGCCAGCAGCCAGATGACTAGCGGGAGGGGTTACGAGCAGTACTTC,CASSQMTSGRGYEQYF
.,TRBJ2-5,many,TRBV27,TGTGCCAGCAGTTTCTCAGACCCGCAAGAGACCCAGTACTTC,CASSFSDPQETQYF
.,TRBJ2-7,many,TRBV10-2,TGCGCCAGCAGTGATGGGGGTAACTACGAGCAGTACTTC,CASSDGGNYEQYF
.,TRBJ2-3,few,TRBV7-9,TGTGCCAGCAGCTTTAAGCGGGCTAGCACAGATACGCAGTATTTT,CASSFKRASTDTQYF
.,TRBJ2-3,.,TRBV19,TGTGCCAGTAGTATAGGGACTCACACCACAGATACGCAGTATTTT,CASSIGTHTTDTQYF
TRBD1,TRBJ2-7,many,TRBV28,TGTGCCAGCAGTCCTCCCGGGACAGGGGGCCTTCCCCACGAGCAGTACTTC,CASSPPGTGGLPHEQYF
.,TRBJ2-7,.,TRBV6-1,TGTGCCAGCAGTGAGGCCGGGACAACCCTTTACGAGCAGTACTTC,CASSEAGTTLYEQYF
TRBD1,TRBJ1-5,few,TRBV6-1,TGTGCCAGCAGTGAAAGCGGGACAGCCTTCCGAGGTAACAATCAGCCCCAGCATTTT,CASSESGTAFRGNNQPQHF
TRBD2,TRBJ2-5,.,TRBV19,TGTGCCGGTAGCCTCTCCGGGACTAGCGGGAGTCAGACCCAGTACTTC,CAGSLSGTSGSQTQYF
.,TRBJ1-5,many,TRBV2,TGTGCCAGCAGTCCCCCCTGGGCAAATAGTGCCCATCAGCCCCAGCATTTT,CASSPPWANSAHQPQHF
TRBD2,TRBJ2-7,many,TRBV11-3,TGTGCCAGCAGCTTTCTAGCGGGGGGTAACTACGAGCAGTACTTC,CASSFLAGGNYEQYF
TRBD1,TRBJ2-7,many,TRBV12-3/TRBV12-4,TGTGCCAGCAGTTTAACGGACAGGCTAGGGAACTACGAGCAGTACTTC,CASSLTDRLGNYEQYF
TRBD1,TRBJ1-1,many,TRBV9,TGTGCCAGCAGACCCCAGGGGGGCCTAAAGAACACTGAAGCTTTCTTT,CASRPQGGLKNTEAFF
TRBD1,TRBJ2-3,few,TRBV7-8,TGTGCCAGCACTCACTCTCGCGGGACAGGGGGTAATACGCAGTATTTT,CASTHSRGTGGNTQYF
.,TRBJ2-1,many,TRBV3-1,TGTGCCAGCAGCCAAGGACAGAAAGAGCAGTTCTTC,CASSQGQKEQFF
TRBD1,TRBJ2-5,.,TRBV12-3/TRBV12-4,TGTGCCAGCACCGCCCGCGGGACAGGGTCGAAAGAGACCCAGTACTTC,CASTARGTGSKETQYF